A selection of T cell receptor beta chains follows, all from one sample in a study of PD-1 blockade in mismatch repair-deficient tumors. The data were produced by immunoSEQ multiplex PCR, yet TCRdb's version contains in-frame clones alone and is incomplete. The sample includes around 100,000 clones, about 74% seen only once; the top ten take around 4.7%. This specimen was peripheral blood, taken around 60 weeks after starting pembrolizumab. The receptor source for this set is an adult with mismatch repair-deficient cancer. CDR3s include the opening cysteine and the closing phenylalanine or tryptophan. A D gene is named only where the DNA matches it firmly. Size values are once, few and many counts, or a class for expanded clones, and some rows have none.

TRBD2	few	TRBJ2-7	TRBV9	TGTGCCAGCAGCGGATTGGGGGAGCGGGGCTACGAGCAGTACTTC	CASSGLGERGYEQYF
-	-	TRBJ1-2	TRBV2	TGTGCCAGCAGGGTCAGACAGGCATCGAACTATGGCTACACCTTC	CASRVRQASNYGYTF
-	-	TRBJ2-3	TRBV7-9	TGTGCCAGCAGCGTACTCGAGTCCTATCAGGGTACGCAGTATTTT	CASSVLESYQGTQYF
TRBD2	-	TRBJ2-7	TRBV7-3	TGTGCCAGCAGCTTACGCGGGGGTAGCTCCTACGAGCAGTACTTC	CASSLRGGSSYEQYF
-	-	TRBJ1-2	TRBV6-5	TGTGCCAGCAGCCCGGACCAAGACAGCTTCTATGGCTACACCTTC	CASSPDQDSFYGYTF
-	-	TRBJ1-5	TRBV6-6	TGTGCCAGCAGAACTTCCCGGGACTTGAGCAATCAGCCCCAGCATTTT	CASRTSRDLSNQPQHF
TRBD2	-	TRBJ2-1	TRBV29-1	TGCAGCGTTGATACCGGGAGGGCCACAAATGAGCAGTTCTTC	CSVDTGRATNEQFF
-	-	TRBJ2-4	TRBV19	TGTGCCAGTAGTATAGAATTAAGGCCCGTTGACATTCAGTACTTC	CASSIELRPVDIQYF
-	-	TRBJ1-5	TRBV30	TGTGCCTGGGCCGCTGGATGGGGGGGGAACAATCAGCCCCAGCATTTT	CAWAAGWGGNNQPQHF
-	few	TRBJ2-5	TRBV11-2	TGTGCCAGCAGTTCTTCAGGCACGCGGGAGACCCAGTACTTC	CASSSSGTRETQYF
-	-	TRBJ2-5	TRBV27	TGTGCCAGCAGTTCCAGACTTTCTCAAGAGACCCAGTACTTC	CASSSRLSQETQYF
TRBD2	-	TRBJ2-1	TRBV7-3	TGTGCCAGCAGCTTATCTAGCGGGGCCGCCCATGAGCAGTTCTTC	CASSLSSGAAHEQFF
-	-	TRBJ2-3	TRBV25-1	TGTGCCAGCAGTGATCCTTTCGGGGGTACGCAGTATTTT	CASSDPFGGTQYF
-	few	TRBJ2-2	TRBV11-3	TGTGCCAGCAGCTTAGTAGCAGGGTGGAACGGGGAGCTGTTTTTT	CASSLVAGWNGELFF
TRBD1	-	TRBJ1-5	TRBV6-6	TGTGCCAGCAGTTACTCGGGGGACAGAAACCAGCCCCAGCATTTT	CASSYSGDRNQPQHF
-	-	TRBJ2-2	TRBV7-3	TGTGCCAGCAGTCCCCAGGGAGTCGCCGGGGAGCTGTTTTTT	CASSPQGVAGELFF
TRBD1	-	TRBJ1-5	TRBV6-5	TGTGCCAGCAGACCCTCACAGGGGGCGGGTCAGCCCCAGCATTTT	CASRPSQGAGQPQHF
-	-	TRBJ1-5	TRBV7-6	TGTGCCAGCAGCTTAGTTGTGACCAAGACTTATAGCAATCAGCCCCAGCATTTT	CASSLVVTKTYSNQPQHF
-	-	TRBJ1-1	TRBV5-1	TGCGCCAGCCTGCCGGACAGTAACACTGAAGCTTTCTTT	CASLPDSNTEAFF
-	-	TRBJ2-2	TRBV27	TGTGCCAGCAGTTTAATTGGATCCACCGGGGAGCTGTTTTTT	CASSLIGSTGELFF
TRBD2	-	TRBJ2-1	TRBV12-5	TGTGCTAGTGGTCCATACACGGGGACTAGCGGGAGCAATGAGCAGTTCTTC	CASGPYTGTSGSNEQFF
-	-	TRBJ2-6	TRBV19	TGTGCCAGTAGTCAGGTATCCGGGGCCAACGTCCTGACTTTC	CASSQVSGANVLTF
-	-	TRBJ1-6	TRBV4-3	TGCGCCAGCAGCCAAGATGAGGCCACCTATAATTCACCCCTCCACTTT	CASSQDEATYNSPLHF
-	-	TRBJ1-1	TRBV7-2	TGTGCCAGCAGCTTAGAAATCTGGGGGGGTAACACTGAAGCTTTCTTT	CASSLEIWGGNTEAFF
-	-	TRBJ1-1	TRBV9	TGTGCCAGCAGCGTAGTTGAAGGTGAAGCTTTCTTT	CASSVVEGEAFF
-	-	TRBJ2-7	TRBV5-1	TGCGCCAGCATGCGACGGACGGGCTACGAGCAGTACTTC	CASMRRTGYEQYF
TRBD2	-	TRBJ2-7	TRBV4-1	TGCGCCAGCAGCCAAGGACTAGCGGGAGCCTACGAGCAGTACTTC	CASSQGLAGAYEQYF
TRBD1	-	TRBJ2-2	TRBV7-9	TGTGCCAGCAGCTTGAGGGGACAGGCGAACACCGGGGAGCTGTTTTTT	CASSLRGQANTGELFF
TRBD2	-	TRBJ2-3	TRBV7-9	TGTGCCAGCAGCTATCTAGCGGGAGGGACGACAGATACGCAGTATTTT	CASSYLAGGTTDTQYF
-	-	TRBJ2-7	TRBV7-8	TGTGCCAGCAACATGGACCGCTCCTACGAGCAGTACTTC	CASNMDRSYEQYF
-	-	TRBJ1-1	TRBV9	TGTGCCAGCAGCGTAGTGGCGGGGAACACTGAAGCTTTCTTT	CASSVVAGNTEAFF
-	-	TRBJ2-2	TRBV27	TGTGCCAGCAGGCAAGGACAGAGGAACACCGGGGAGCTGTTTTTT	CASRQGQRNTGELFF
-	-	TRBJ1-2	TRBV30	TGTGCCTGGAGTGTCCTCTTTGGCTACACCTTC	CAWSVLFGYTF
-	-	TRBJ2-4	TRBV7-6	TGTGCCAGCAGCCGAGGCCTGGGACTAGCCAAAAACATTCAGTACTTC	CASSRGLGLAKNIQYF
-	-	TRBJ1-2	TRBV30	TGTGCCTGGAGTGGGCGGGGGGCCGGCTATGGCTACACCTTC	CAWSGRGAGYGYTF
-	once	TRBJ2-1	TRBV9	TGTGCCAGCAGCGTAGCTCGGGAGCGAGGCTCCTACAATGAGCAGTTCTTC	CASSVARERGSYNEQFF
TRBD1	-	TRBJ1-3	TRBV19	TGTGCCAGTAGTTGGGACAGCCGCTACTCTGGAAACACCATATATTTT	CASSWDSRYSGNTIYF
-	-	TRBJ2-3	TRBV11-3	TGTGCCAGCAGCCCTTGGGGGGATGTAGGAACAGATACGCAGTATTTT	CASSPWGDVGTDTQYF
-	once	TRBJ2-1	TRBV4-1	TGCGCCAGCAGCCGAGAGTACACCGGACAGTCGTACAATGAGCAGTTCTTC	CASSREYTGQSYNEQFF
-	-	TRBJ2-1	TRBV7-8	TGTGCCAGCAGCTCCATAGAAAGCTCCTACAATGAGCAGTTCTTC	CASSSIESSYNEQFF
-	-	TRBJ2-7	TRBV29-1	TGCAGCGTGCCGGGGGAGGACTCCTACGAGCAGTACTTC	CSVPGEDSYEQYF
-	-	TRBJ2-1	TRBV21-1	TGTGCCAGCAGCACCCCAGGGGGTTGGTCCTACAATGAGCAGTTCTTC	CASSTPGGWSYNEQFF
-	-	TRBJ1-1	TRBV29-1	TGCAGCGTCCCTTCCCAGGGGAACACTGAAGCTTTCTTT	CSVPSQGNTEAFF
TRBD2	-	TRBJ2-1	TRBV14	TGTGCCAGCAGCCGGACAAGCGGGAGCTCCTACAATGAGCAGTTCTTC	CASSRTSGSSYNEQFF
-	-	TRBJ2-7	TRBV9	TGTGCCAGCAGCGTCACGGATGCCCACGAGCAGTACTTC	CASSVTDAHEQYF